The 3 T cell receptor beta chains presented below share a single source sample, sequenced in a study of T cell responses to AZD1222 COVID-19 vaccine. The protocol was immunoSEQ multiplex PCR, while the TCRdb copy is restricted to in-frame clones and leaves out a portion. The profile shows more than 90,000 clones, 86% of them singletons. The specimen was peripheral blood, collected 28 days after the second AZD1222 dose. Source of these receptors: an adult who received the AZD1222 COVID-19 vaccine.

The chain carries TRBV28 and TRBJ1-2, with 7 bases that match TRBD1. The length of the CDR3 is 16 residues. J gave up 1 base and V 3 bases, and 8 bases lay outside the gene matches. Germline V CDR1 and CDR2: MDHEN, SYDVKM. CDR3 nucleotides: TGTGCCAGCAGTTTCAACAGGGGAGCCGGTAACTATGGCTACACCTTC. Its protein is CASSFNRGAGNYGYTF.

The CDR3 region is CASRRSEGNEKLFF. The CDR3 DNA is TGTGCCAGCAGGAGGTCGGAGGGTAATGAAAAACTGTTTTTT. The chain recombines TRBV2 with TRBJ1-4; D gene uncertain. V was trimmed by 6 bases and J by 4 bases, leaving 12 bases between them. The CDR3 is made up of 14 amino acids. From germline, CDR1 is SNHLY and CDR2 FYNNEI.

The CDR3: CASSGRQGAYEQYF. Written as DNA, the CDR3 is TGTGCCAGCAGCGGACGACAGGGGGCGTACGAGCAGTACTTC. The V call is TRBV9, the J call TRBJ2-7; 10 nucleotides align to TRBD1. The CDR3 extends over 14 amino acids. Germline V gene sequence: CDR1 SGDLS, CDR2 YYNGEE. Unmatched junction bases numbered 4, after V lost 3 bases and J lost 4 bases.